The 17 T cell receptor beta chains below were found in one sample sequenced in a study of blood T cell repertoires in COVID-19. Clones were read by immunoSEQ multiplex PCR, and TCRdb kept only the in-frame ones, dropping some. The sample lists about 60,000 clones, around 82% occurring once. The sequencing sample was made of peripheral blood. These receptors all come from a human donor in a cohort sampled during active COVID-19.

V usage is TRBV9 and J usage is TRBJ1-2, with D hard to call. With 0 bases removed from V and 3 bases from J, the gap between germline ends came to 12 bases. The CDR3 runs to 15 residues. Germline assignment: CDR1 SGDLS and CDR2 YYNGEE. CDR3 sequence reads: CASSVAPGSDYGYTF. DNA for the CDR3: TGTGCCAGCAGCGTAGCGCCGGGAAGCGACTATGGCTACACCTTC.

This chain links TRBV14 with TRBJ2-7, with 8 bases aligning to TRBD2. The V gene end was trimmed by 1 base and the J gene end by 10 bases; junction bases not matched to a gene: 9. This CDR3 contains 14 residues. Germline V gene data show CDR1 as SGHDN and CDR2 as FVKESK. For the CDR3, the DNA is TGTGCCAGCAGCCAAGCGGGGGGGCGCTCGGTACAGTACTTC. Its protein is CASSQAGGRSVQYF.

This rearrangement joins TRBV11-2 to TRBJ2-7; perhaps TRBD2 as D (7 bases). There are 16 residues in the CDR3. V was pared by 8 bases and J by 1 base, with 21 bases between. Germline V gives CDR1 SGHAT, CDR2 FQNNGV. CDR3 residues: CASEGGALGFSYEQYF. CDR3 coding DNA: TGTGCCAGCGAGGGGGGGGCCCTTGGTTTTTCCTACGAGCAGTACTTC.

V and J are TRBV4-1 and TRBJ2-5; D is uncertain. Looked up from germline, CDR1 is MGHRA and CDR2 is YSYEKL. V was trimmed by 4 bases and J by 0 bases, leaving 12 bases between them. This CDR3 has 15 amino acids. CDR3 region: CASSPGNGNQETQYF. DNA of the CDR3: TGCGCCAGCAGCCCAGGTAACGGAAACCAAGAGACCCAGTACTTC.

The chain joins TRBV7-3 to TRBJ1-1, with 8 bases aligning to TRBD1. The junction had 5 bases not matched to a gene; V was cut back by 10 bases and J by 1 base. This CDR3 is 13 amino acids long. From germline, CDR1 is SGHTA and CDR2 FQGTGA. This CDR3 is CATGQGPNTEAFF. The DNA of the CDR3 is TGTGCCACCGGACAGGGACCGAACACTGAAGCTTTCTTT.

The gene calls are TRBV20-1 and TRBJ1-2; no clear D. Trimming removed 6 bases at V and 6 bases at J, with 11 bases between. CDR1 and CDR2 from the germline V gene are DFQATT and SNEGSKA (reference sequence). The CDR3 is 11 amino acids. The CDR3 DNA sequence: TGCAGTGCCCAAATCGGGGATGGCTACACCTTC. Translation: CSAQIGDGYTF.

The V and J genes are TRBV19 and TRBJ2-3, with 10 bases identical to TRBD2. Germline V gene sequence: CDR1 LNHDA, CDR2 SQIVND (reference sequence). V lost 3 bases, J lost 2 bases, and 8 bases stayed unmatched. CDR3 length equals 17 residues. CDR3 DNA: TGTGCCAGTAGTATCGATAGGACTAGCGGACACACAGATACGCAGTATTTT. Translating it yields CASSIDRTSGHTDTQYF.

This clone was seen once. DNA of the CDR3: TGTGCCAGCTCGCGAACTAGCGGGAGGGCCGATTTCTCATCCGGGGAGCTGTTTTTT. It translates to CASSRTSGRADFSSGELFF. This rearrangement joins TRBV18 to TRBJ2-2, with 13 bases lining up with TRBD2. Germline values: CDR1 KGHSH, CDR2 LQKENI. This CDR3 comprises 19 residues. J lost 6 bases, V lost 6 bases, and 16 bases had no gene match.

This clone occurred once. The chain couples TRBV6-6 to TRBJ1-1, with TRBD1 identical over 9 bases. CDR1 MNHNY and CDR2 SVGAGI come from the germline V gene (reference sequence). Trimming removed 6 bases from V and 10 bases from J; junction bases left unmatched: 6. This CDR3 has 12 residues. CDR3 coding DNA: TGTGCCAGCAGCACAGGGGGCAAGGGAGCTTTCTTT. The encoded protein is CASSTGGKGAFF.

The chain links TRBV30 to TRBJ1-2; a possible D gene is TRBD1 (6 bases). From germline, CDR1 is GTSNPN and CDR2 SVGIG (reference sequence). The CDR3 sequence is 14 residues long. V lost 1 base, J lost 3 bases, and 12 bases lay in between. The CDR3 loop is CAWSALDRYYGYTF. Written as DNA, the CDR3 is TGTGCCTGGAGTGCCCTGGACAGATACTATGGCTACACCTTC.

V and J are TRBV12-3 or TRBV12-4 and TRBJ1-6; no definite D call. CDR3 length equals 13 residues. Trimming took 5 bases from V and 10 from J, leaving 12 bases between them. For the CDR3, the DNA is TGTGCCAGCAGTAGTGGGAGGGAGTCACCCCTCCACTTT. Amino acid sequence: CASSSGRESPLHF.

The CDR3 DNA sequence: TGCGCCAGCAGGCTAACAGGGGTTTCCTACAATGAGCAGTTCTTC. As protein: CASRLTGVSYNEQFF. The chain is built from TRBV5-1 and TRBJ2-1, with 7 bases fitting TRBD1. The CDR3 has 15 residues. Germline trimming cut 5 bases from V and 1 base from J; bases unmatched to any gene: 6. Germline assignment: CDR1 SGHRS and CDR2 YFSETQ.

The chain combines TRBV19 with TRBJ1-2, with D possibly matching TRBD1 (6 bases). The germline V gene encodes CDR1 LNHDA and CDR2 SQIVND (reference sequence). The V and J ends lost 6 bases and 6 bases respectively, with 14 bases between them. The CDR3 consists of 13 residues. The CDR3 sequence is CASRTSGANGYTF. The CDR3 nucleotides read TGTGCCAGTAGAACCTCAGGGGCAAATGGCTACACCTTC.

In this sample, this clone turned up once. The rearrangement links TRBV9 to TRBJ2-2; TRBD1 aligns across 8 bases. CDR1 and CDR2 (germline): SGDLS, YYNGEE. This CDR3 contains 15 residues. The V gene end was trimmed by 2 bases and the J gene end by 3 bases; junction bases not matched to a gene: 3. The chain's CDR3 is CASSVTGGDTGELFF. The DNA of the CDR3 is TGTGCCAGCAGCGTCACAGGGGGTGACACCGGGGAGCTGTTTTTT.

The table lists this clone with a count of one. This chain joins TRBV12-5 and TRBJ2-2; tentatively, D is TRBD2 (5 bases). Germline loops: CDR1 LGHNT, CDR2 FRNRAP. Trimming took off 0 bases at V and 2 bases at J, with 16 bases between the two ends. The CDR3 covers 18 residues. The CDR3 is CASGLVKDGVLNTGELFF. The CDR3 DNA follows: TGTGCTAGTGGTTTGGTAAAGGACGGGGTCCTAAACACCGGGGAGCTGTTTTTT.

The chain links TRBV5-1 to TRBJ2-1; TRBD2 matches at 9 bases. The CDR3 totals 16 residues. The germline CDR1 and CDR2 sequences are SGHRS and YFSETQ. V was pared by 3 bases and J by 1 base, with 5 bases of the junction left unmatched. The CDR3, as DNA: TGCGCCAGCAGCTATAGCGGGAGTGGGTCCTACAATGAGCAGTTCTTC. It translates to CASSYSGSGSYNEQFF.

This clone has just one count. The J gene is TRBJ2-1, the V gene TRBV6-1; TRBD2 agrees at 7 bases. Germline loops: CDR1 MNHNS, CDR2 SASEGT. Unmatched junction bases numbered 5, after V lost 7 bases and J lost 5 bases. The length of the CDR3 is 13 residues. In nucleotides, the CDR3 is TGTGCCAGCAAATTTCTAGCGGACAATGAGCAGTTCTTC. Protein: CASKFLADNEQFF.